These 27 T cell receptor beta chains came from one sample sequenced in a study of shared clonotypes between healthy human individuals. Generated by immunoSEQ multiplex PCR, the TCRdb table keeps only in-frame clones and is missing some. The table has some 2 million clones, roughly 95% seen once. CD8 cells regarded as naive lacked CD45RO, were positively chosen for CCR7, and omitted terminally differentiated effector memory CD45RA+ cells. Material for sequencing was naive CD8+ T cells sorted from blood. The source of these receptors is a man between 18 and 35 years old in good health.

This chain uses TRBV18 with TRBJ2-1, with 13 bases lining up with TRBD2. The CDR3 sequence is 20 residues long. The V segment lost 2 bases and the J segment 6 bases; nucleotides outside the gene matches: 16. Germline V lookup: CDR1 KGHSH, CDR2 LQKENI. In nucleotides, the CDR3 is TGTGCCAGCTCACCAGACCTGACTAGCGGGAGGTCCTCCAAGGGCAATGAGCAGTTCTTC. Protein product: CASSPDLTSGRSSKGNEQFF.

V is TRBV25-1 and J is TRBJ2-3; D not certain. Trimming pared 7 bases from V and 4 bases from J, leaving 15 bases between. The CDR3 is made up of 14 amino acids. CDR1 is MGHDK, CDR2 SYGVNS, per germline. The CDR3 loop reads CASTPSRNPDTQYF. The CDR3 region has the DNA TGTGCCAGCACCCCTTCGCGGAACCCAGATACGCAGTATTTT.

The rearrangement uses TRBV5-1 and TRBJ2-5; 7 bases agree with TRBD2. Germline assignment: CDR1 SGHRS and CDR2 YFSETQ. The CDR3 totals 16 residues. Unmatched junction bases numbered 7, after V lost 0 bases and J lost 2 bases. The CDR3 DNA is TGCGCCAGCAGCTTGGCCCCGAGCGGGGATCAAGAGACCCAGTACTTC. It codes for CASSLAPSGDQETQYF.

The chain recombines TRBV7-9 with TRBJ2-7; perhaps D is TRBD1 or TRBD2 (5 bases each). The CDR3 runs to 14 residues. V was pared by 5 bases and J by 0 bases, with 11 bases between. CDR1 and CDR2 from the germline V gene are SEHNR and FQNEAQ (reference sequence). The CDR3 loop is CASSQGETSYEQYF. In nucleotides, the CDR3 is TGTGCCAGCAGCCAAGGGGAGACCTCCTACGAGCAGTACTTC.

The chain carries TRBV10-1 and TRBJ1-1, with D hard to call. The V end was cut by 0 bases, the J end by 1 base, with 12 bases between. The CDR3 contains 16 residues. The V gene's germline CDR1 is WNHNN and CDR2 SYGVQD (reference sequence). CDR3 loop: CASSESTSRGNTEAFF. CDR3 bases: TGCGCCAGCAGTGAGTCGACTTCCAGAGGGAACACTGAAGCTTTCTTT.

The chain carries TRBV29-1 and TRBJ2-7; D is ambiguous. From germline, CDR1 is SQVTM and CDR2 ANQGSEA. This CDR3 comprises 13 residues. V was trimmed by 3 bases and J by 7 bases, leaving 16 bases between them. CDR3 in amino acids: CSVEAPPSSEQYF. The CDR3 DNA is TGCAGCGTTGAGGCCCCACCTTCTTCGGAGCAGTACTTC.

The V call is TRBV27, the J call TRBJ2-3; no firm D call. There are 17 residues in the CDR3. V was pared by 4 bases and J by 1 base, with 18 bases between. The germline V gene encodes CDR1 MNHEY and CDR2 SMNVEV (reference sequence). CDR3 nucleotide sequence: TGTGCCAGCAGTTCGTCAACGCTAAGGGCCGGCACAGATACGCAGTATTTT. Translated, it gives CASSSSTLRAGTDTQYF.

The chain couples TRBV5-1 to TRBJ2-7, with D tentatively TRBD1 or TRBD2 (6 bases each). Looked up from germline, CDR1 is SGHRS and CDR2 is YFSETQ. V lost 2 bases and J 6 bases, leaving 15 bases between the germline ends. The CDR3 totals 14 residues. The DNA of the CDR3 is TGCGCCAGCAGCTTAGGGGGGAGTAAGGCCGAGCAGTACTTC. Translation gives CASSLGGSKAEQYF.

A single count supports this clone. The chain couples TRBV5-8 to TRBJ2-2; D may be TRBD2 (6 bases). Germline loops: CDR1 SGHTS, CDR2 YDEGEE. Trimming stripped 4 bases from V and 5 bases from J, with 6 bases between. The CDR3 has 12 amino acids. The CDR3 here is CASSRGTGELFF. DNA for the CDR3: TGTGCCAGCAGCCGGGGGACCGGGGAGCTGTTTTTT.

CDR3 coding DNA: TGCGCCAGCAGTGTCGACGTCGACACTGAAGCTTTCTTT. Its protein product is CASSVDVDTEAFF. This rearrangement joins TRBV10-1 to TRBJ1-1; unclear D gene. CDR1 and CDR2 (germline): WNHNN, SYGVQD (reference sequence). This CDR3 spans 13 amino acids. V lost 4 bases, J lost 3 bases, and 9 bases lay in between.

In this sample, this clone turned up once. The chain couples TRBV5-5 to TRBJ2-2; D unresolved. Germline V lookup: CDR1 SGHKS, CDR2 YYEKEE (reference sequence). Trimming pared 3 bases from V and 2 bases from J, leaving 2 bases between. This CDR3 is 12 amino acids long. In DNA, the CDR3 is TGTGCCAGCAGCTATAACACCGGGGAGCTGTTTTTT. Protein: CASSYNTGELFF.

This chain connects TRBV27 to TRBJ2-1; the match to TRBD1 covers 8 bases. The CDR3 contains 15 residues. The germline CDR1 and CDR2 sequences are MNHEY and SMNVEV (reference sequence). V trimming: 6 bases; J trimming: 5 bases; junction bases outside the gene matches: 9. The CDR3 DNA reads as TGTGCCAGCAGCCGACCGGGACAGGCAGACAATGAGCAGTTCTTC. It encodes CASSRPGQADNEQFF.

The chain joins TRBV5-4 to TRBJ2-3, with TRBD2 identical over 8 bases. The germline gives CDR1 SGHNT, CDR2 YYREEE (reference sequence). The ends lost 4 bases at V and 4 bases at J; junction bases unmatched: 11. The CDR3 sequence is 16 residues long. The chain's CDR3 is CASSPPGLVNADTQYF. The DNA for the CDR3 is TGTGCCAGCAGCCCACCGGGACTAGTAAACGCAGATACGCAGTATTTT.

Worth noting for this clone: At the DNA level, this CDR3 is encoded by other sequences in the same sample as well. The chain recombines TRBV7-9 with TRBJ2-5; no reliable D call. V was cut by 1 base and J by 2 bases, with 8 bases left in between. The germline V gene encodes CDR1 SEHNR and CDR2 FQNEAQ (reference sequence). This CDR3 spans 14 amino acids. The CDR3 DNA is TGTGCCAGCAGCTTAGTTGTAGGACAAGAGACCCAGTACTTC. This translates into CASSLVVGQETQYF.

The rearrangement links TRBV2 to TRBJ1-1; D gene uncertain. From germline, CDR1 is SNHLY and CDR2 FYNNEI. Trimming removed 5 bases from V and 0 bases from J, with 13 bases in between. There are 15 residues in the CDR3. The CDR3 protein is CASSLVVSLNTEAFF. For the CDR3, the DNA is TGTGCCAGCAGTTTGGTAGTTTCTCTGAACACTGAAGCTTTCTTT.

The gene calls are TRBV5-6 and TRBJ1-5, with D possibly matching TRBD1 (5 bases). Trimming removed 2 bases at V and 4 bases at J, with 13 bases between. Germline V gives CDR1 SGHDT, CDR2 YYEEEE. The CDR3 extends over 15 amino acids. CDR3 protein: CASSLLMAGNQPQHF. The CDR3 DNA sequence: TGTGCCAGCAGCTTACTCATGGCAGGGAATCAGCCCCAGCATTTT.

The V call is TRBV7-6, the J call TRBJ2-7; D remains ambiguous. Trimming removed 0 bases at V and 2 bases at J, with 5 bases between. The CDR3 has 13 residues. From germline, CDR1 is SGHVS and CDR2 FNYEAQ. CDR3 region: CASSLATTYEQYF. In nucleotides, the CDR3 is TGTGCCAGCAGCTTAGCTACAACCTACGAGCAGTACTTC.

This sequence joins TRBV6-5 and TRBJ1-2; D is unclear. The CDR3 sequence is 13 residues long. V was pared by 8 bases and J by 8 bases, with 18 bases between. The germline V gene encodes CDR1 MNHEY and CDR2 SVGAGI. The CDR3 spells CASLTGGRGGYTF. Here the CDR3 DNA reads TGTGCCAGCCTCACGGGAGGCAGAGGGGGCTACACCTTC.

The V and J genes are TRBV9 and TRBJ2-7; D possibly uses TRBD1 or TRBD2 (5 bases each). Deletions cut 0 bases from V and 3 bases from J, with 13 bases between. The germline gives CDR1 SGDLS, CDR2 YYNGEE. The CDR3 is 15 residues long. The CDR3 here is CASSVEPGSRYEQYF. The CDR3 DNA reads TGTGCCAGCAGCGTAGAGCCAGGGAGCCGCTACGAGCAGTACTTC. The whole variable domain, remainder taken from reference TRBV9 and TRBJ2-7, is DSGVTQTPKHLITATGQRVTLRCSPRSGDLSVYWYQQSLDQGLQFLIQYYNGEERAKGNILERFSAQQFPDLHSELNLSSLELGDSALYFCASSVEPGSRYEQYFGPGTRLTVT.

As regards this clone: Within the sample, other DNA sequences also encode this same CDR3. This sequence joins TRBV5-6 and TRBJ2-7; either TRBD1 or TRBD2 may fit D (6 bases each). The V end was cut by 2 bases, the J end by 3 bases, with 9 bases between. Germline V gives CDR1 SGHDT, CDR2 YYEEEE. This CDR3 has 13 amino acids. CDR3 sequence: CASSFGGGYEQYF. The CDR3 nucleotides are TGTGCCAGCAGCTTCGGAGGGGGCTACGAGCAGTACTTC.

The chain combines TRBV21-1 with TRBJ1-1. TRBV21-1 is tagged as a pseudogene. This CDR3 has 12 residues. For the CDR3, the DNA is TGTGCCAGCAGCACGATCAACACTGAAGCTTTCTTT. Its translation: CASSTINTEAFF.

The table lists this clone with a count of one. The same CDR3 can be traced to other DNA sequences in this sample. The genes are TRBV6-5 and TRBJ2-2; D not resolved. Germline CDR1 and CDR2: MNHEY and SVGAGI. The length of the CDR3 is 13 residues. Trimming pared 0 bases from V and 5 bases from J, leaving 4 bases between. Written as DNA, the CDR3 is TGTGCCAGCAGTTACTCTTCGACCGGGGAGCTGTTTTTT. It codes for CASSYSSTGELFF.

V is TRBV5-6 and J is TRBJ2-7; D possibly corresponds to TRBD1 (5 bases). V shed 4 bases and J shed 3 bases, with 8 bases lying between them. CDR3 length: 12 amino acids. CDR1 is SGHDT, CDR2 YYEEEE, per germline. The CDR3 region is CASSVDSYEQYF. The CDR3 DNA sequence: TGTGCCAGCAGCGTCGACAGCTACGAGCAGTACTTC.

In the case of this clone: The same CDR3 also results from other DNA sequences found in this sample. The chain carries TRBV30 and TRBJ1-1, with 10 nucleotides matching TRBD1. The CDR3 totals 14 residues. The J segment lost 5 bases and the V segment lost 0 bases, leaving 3 bases of the junction unmatched. Germline V CDR1 and CDR2: GTSNPN, SVGIG (reference sequence). CDR3 residues: CAWSVGQGVTEAFF. The CDR3 coding sequence is TGTGCCTGGAGTGTAGGACAGGGGGTTACTGAAGCTTTCTTT.

This chain connects TRBV28 to TRBJ2-3; 11 bases line up with TRBD2. This CDR3 is built from 17 residues. V lost 5 bases to trimming and J lost 2 bases; unmatched junction nucleotides: 9. Germline V gene data show CDR1 as MDHEN and CDR2 as SYDVKM. CDR3 sequence: CASSTKRLAGYTDTQYF. The CDR3 DNA is TGTGCCAGCAGTACAAAAAGACTAGCGGGGTACACAGATACGCAGTATTTT.

This chain uses TRBV6-6 with TRBJ1-5, with 7 bases aligning to TRBD1. Trimming took 4 bases from V and 1 from J; bases not matched to a gene: 1. The CDR3 has 14 residues. The germline V gene encodes CDR1 MNHNY and CDR2 SVGAGI (reference sequence). CDR3 bases: TGTGCCAGCAGTTCAGGGGGGAGCAATCAGCCCCAGCATTTT. Translated, it gives CASSSGGSNQPQHF.

The chain has TRBV11-2 and TRBJ1-1; D gene unclear. The germline V and J ends were trimmed by 1 base and 3 bases, with 12 bases remaining between them. From germline, CDR1 is SGHAT and CDR2 FQNNGV. CDR3 length: 15 residues. Here the CDR3 reads CASSLVGPGDTEAFF. The CDR3 bases are TGTGCCAGCAGCTTAGTAGGGCCTGGGGACACTGAAGCTTTCTTT.